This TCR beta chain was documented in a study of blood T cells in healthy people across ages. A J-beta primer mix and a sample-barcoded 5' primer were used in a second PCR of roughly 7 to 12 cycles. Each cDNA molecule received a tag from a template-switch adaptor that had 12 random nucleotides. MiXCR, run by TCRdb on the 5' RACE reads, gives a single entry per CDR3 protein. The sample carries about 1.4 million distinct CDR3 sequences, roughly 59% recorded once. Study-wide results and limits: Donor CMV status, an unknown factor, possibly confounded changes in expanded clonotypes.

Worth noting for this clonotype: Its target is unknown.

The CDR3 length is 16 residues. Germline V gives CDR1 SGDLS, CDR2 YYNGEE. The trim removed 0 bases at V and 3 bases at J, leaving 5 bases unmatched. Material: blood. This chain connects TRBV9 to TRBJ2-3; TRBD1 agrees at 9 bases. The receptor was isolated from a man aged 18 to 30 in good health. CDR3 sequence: CASSVVTGQGTDTQYF. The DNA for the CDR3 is TGTGCCAGCAGCGTAGTAACCGGACAGGGGACAGATACGCAGTATTTT.